The present entry profiles one T cell receptor (beta chain) with its context. These data come from a study of cytomegalovirus exposure and HLA in healthy donors. Clones were sequenced by immunoSEQ multiplex PCR, and TCRdb holds only the in-frame ones, with some missing. The sample records roughly 82,000 clones, 85% to 95% being singletons. In germline, CDR1 is SNHLY, CDR2 FYNNEI. The J segment lost 8 bases and the V segment lost 3 bases, leaving 4 bases of the junction unmatched. The CDR3 is made up of 12 amino acids. The source of this sequence is a man aged 18 to 29 in good health and CMV-seronegative. The chain employs TRBV2 and TRBJ2-7, with TRBD2 identical over 7 bases. Material for sequencing was PBMCs. CDR3: CASSEGGVQQYF. CDR3 bases: TGTGCCAGCAGTGAGGGGGGGGTGCAGCAGTACTTC.